These T cell receptor beta chains were read from a single sample in a study of blood T cell repertoires in COVID-19. Only in-frame clones appear in the TCRdb table, and some are missing; sequencing was by immunoSEQ multiplex PCR. The sample lists about 150,000 clones, approximately 80% occurring once. Sequenced input: peripheral blood. These receptors all stem from a human donor with acute or convalescent COVID-19. The donor label of this sample is uncertain. CDR3s include the opening cysteine and the closing phenylalanine or tryptophan. The D gene is left open where the match is weak. Clone sizes are given selectively: once, few, many, or a class where the clone is expanded.

CDR3 DNA,CDR3 protein,clone size,V gene,D gene,J gene
TGTGCCAGCAGTGAAGAGGCTGGGGGGAATCAGCCCCAGCATTTT,CASSEEAGGNQPQHF,-,TRBV2,-,TRBJ1-5
TGTGCCAGCAGCTTGGAACAGGGGGGAGAAAAACTGTTTTTT,CASSLEQGGEKLFF,-,TRBV5-6,TRBD1,TRBJ1-4
TGTGCCAGCAGCCGACAGGGACACACAGATACGCAGTATTTT,CASSRQGHTDTQYF,-,TRBV5-4,TRBD1,TRBJ2-3
TGTGCCAGCAGAAGAAGGGGGACGGCAGCCTACGAGCAGTACTTC,CASRRRGTAAYEQYF,few,TRBV27,-,TRBJ2-7
TGTGCCACCAGTGATTTGCGACAAGGATTGGATACGCAGTATTTT,CATSDLRQGLDTQYF,-,TRBV24-1,-,TRBJ2-3
TGTGCCAGCAGCCTCCGGGACACTTACCAAGAGACCCAGTACTTC,CASSLRDTYQETQYF,-,TRBV11-1,-,TRBJ2-5
TGTGCCAGCAGTGAAGACAGGGTTCGTCGAAACACCATATATTTT,CASSEDRVRRNTIYF,-,TRBV2,-,TRBJ1-3
TGTGCCAGTAGTATCAGACAGGCCTTGGCAACTAATGAAAAACTGTTTTTT,CASSIRQALATNEKLFF,-,TRBV19,-,TRBJ1-4
TGTGCCAGCACCCGGACAGGGGGTAACGGGGAGCTGTTTTTT,CASTRTGGNGELFF,-,TRBV11-2,TRBD1,TRBJ2-2
TGCAGCGTTGAGGGGCAGGCCCCAGAGACCCAGTACTTC,CSVEGQAPETQYF,-,TRBV29-1,-,TRBJ2-5
TGTGCCAGCGATCGAGATAACTATGGCTACACCTTC,CASDRDNYGYTF,-,TRBV2,-,TRBJ1-2
TGTGCCAGCAGCGCAGAGGACAGGCTTCTAGCCAACTATGGCTACACCTTC,CASSAEDRLLANYGYTF,-,TRBV7-9,TRBD1,TRBJ1-2
TGTGCCAGCAGTTTAATCAGGGGAAGCAATCAGCCCCAGCATTTT,CASSLIRGSNQPQHF,-,TRBV27,-,TRBJ1-5
TGCACTTATCAGGGGATTAAGTACGAGCAGTACTTC,CTYQGIKYEQYF,once,TRBV23-1,-,TRBJ2-7
TGTGCCAGCAGCTTTGGACAGGGCGGGAATACGCAGTATTTT,CASSFGQGGNTQYF,once,TRBV7-2,TRBD1,TRBJ2-3
TGTGCCAGCAGCCAATATCAAGCAGGGGTGAACACTGAAGCTTTCTTT,CASSQYQAGVNTEAFF,few,TRBV3-1/TRBV3-2,-,TRBJ1-1
TGTGCCAGCAGCCAAACGGCGGCAGCCTACTATGGCTACACCTTC,CASSQTAAAYYGYTF,few,TRBV6-5,-,TRBJ1-2
TGCGCCAGCAGCCAAGATCCCGTCGTAGGGGCGCGGGAGCAGTACTTC,CASSQDPVVGAREQYF,-,TRBV4-1,-,TRBJ2-7
TGTGCCACCACTAGGGACGGGGGGTTTGGCTACACCTTC,CATTRDGGFGYTF,-,TRBV2,-,TRBJ1-2
TGTGCCAGCAGCCAGCGGCGCGGCGGGGTCACAGATACGCAGTATTTT,CASSQRRGGVTDTQYF,-,TRBV11-3,-,TRBJ2-3
TGTGCCAGCAGTTACGGCAGGAATCAGCCCCAGCATTTT,CASSYGRNQPQHF,-,TRBV6-5,-,TRBJ1-5
TGTGCCAGCAAACGAGATCCGAACACTGAAGCTTTCTTT,CASKRDPNTEAFF,-,TRBV6-5,-,TRBJ1-1
TGCGCCAGCAGAGATGACTTTAACACCGGGGAGCTGTTTTTT,CASRDDFNTGELFF,-,TRBV10-2,-,TRBJ2-2
TGTGCCAGCAGCTTACCCCAGCGGAGTACTAGCACAGATACGCAGTATTTT,CASSLPQRSTSTDTQYF,-,TRBV13,-,TRBJ2-3
TGCGCCAGCAGCGCCGGGACAGGGGGGGATTCACCCCTCCACTTT,CASSAGTGGDSPLHF,once,TRBV5-1,TRBD1,TRBJ1-6
TGCGCCAGCAGCTATGGACAAAGTCAGCCCCAGCATTTT,CASSYGQSQPQHF,-,TRBV4-1,-,TRBJ1-5
TGTGCCAGCAGCACCTCAGAGAACACTGAAGCTTTCTTT,CASSTSENTEAFF,-,TRBV12-3/TRBV12-4,-,TRBJ1-1
TGTGCCACCAGCAGGGACCTTCAGGCTAGCGGGGGGGCGGAAAATGAGCAGTTCTTC,CATSRDLQASGGAENEQFF,-,TRBV15,TRBD2,TRBJ2-1
TGTGCCAGCAGCGTCGACAGGGGGACGGAGACCCAGTACTTC,CASSVDRGTETQYF,-,TRBV9,TRBD1,TRBJ2-5